One and the same sample provided the 32 T cell receptor beta chains below, sequenced in a study of T cell responses to AZD1222 COVID-19 vaccine. The method was immunoSEQ multiplex PCR; TCRdb's version includes in-frame clones alone and lacks a portion of them. The sample holds 150,000 to 200,000 clones, 80% to 95% seen once. The specimen was peripheral blood, collected 28 days after the second AZD1222 dose. The receptors originated from an adult who received the AZD1222 COVID-19 vaccine.

V gene TRBV4-1 combines with J gene TRBJ2-1; unclear D gene. The CDR3 runs 12 residues. The V gene lost 0 bases and the J gene lost 10 bases, with 7 bases spanning the gap. Germline-derived CDR1 and CDR2 are MGHRA and YSYEKL. In DNA, the CDR3 is TGCGCCAGCAGCCAAGATGGACGAGAGCAGTTCTTC. Translation gives CASSQDGREQFF.

About this clone: The same CDR3 can be traced to other DNA sequences in this sample. The V gene is TRBV10-2, the J gene TRBJ2-7; 15 bases fit TRBD2. This CDR3 region has 14 residues. Germline V gene sequence: CDR1 WSHSY, CDR2 SAAADI. J lost 4 bases, V lost 8 bases, and 3 bases had no gene match. CDR3 amino acids: CASRGLAGGYEQYF. The CDR3 region has the DNA TGCGCCAGCCGGGGACTAGCGGGGGGATACGAGCAGTACTTC.

The chain recombines TRBV7-9 with TRBJ2-7, with unresolved D. The germline V gene has CDR1 SEHNR and CDR2 FQNEAQ (reference sequence). Trimming pared 2 bases from V and 5 bases from J, leaving 10 bases between. This CDR3 has 13 amino acids. The CDR3 region is CASSLLASHEQYF. The CDR3 nucleotides are TGTGCCAGCAGCTTACTCGCTTCCCACGAGCAGTACTTC.

The chain uses TRBV5-1 and TRBJ2-3; 10 nucleotides align to TRBD1. The germline V gene has CDR1 SGHRS and CDR2 YFSETQ. V trimming: 0 bases; J trimming: 3 bases; junction bases outside the gene matches: 7. CDR3 length equals 17 residues. The CDR3 here is CASSLVGGQGFTDTQYF. CDR3 DNA: TGCGCCAGCAGCTTGGTTGGGGGACAGGGGTTTACAGATACGCAGTATTTT. Full variable domain (rest looked up from reference TRBV5-1 and TRBJ2-3): KAGVTQTPRYLIKTRGQQVTLSCSPISGHRSVSWYQQTPGQGLQFLFEYFSETQRNKGNFPGRFSGRQFSNSRSEMNVSTLELGDSALYLCASSLVGGQGFTDTQYFGPGTRLTVL.

This clone came up once. V and J are TRBV7-3 and TRBJ2-4; a weak D match, TRBD2 (6 bases). CDR3 size: 14 residues. Germline values: CDR1 SGHTA, CDR2 FQGTGA. V was cut by 2 bases and J by 10 bases, with 15 bases left in between. Here the CDR3 reads CASSLSGDTGIQYF. CDR3 DNA sequence: TGTGCCAGCAGCTTATCGGGGGATACTGGGATTCAGTACTTC.

The chain employs TRBV4-1 and TRBJ1-3; the D gene is possibly TRBD1 (5 bases). CDR1 and CDR2 from the germline V gene are MGHRA and YSYEKL. This CDR3 is built from 16 residues. Trimming cost V 4 bases and J 0 bases, with 13 bases left between them. This CDR3 reads CASSREQALSGNTIYF. The CDR3 DNA is TGCGCCAGCAGCCGGGAACAGGCTCTCTCTGGAAACACCATATATTTT.

The chain employs TRBV29-1 and TRBJ1-2; the match to TRBD1 covers 7 bases. The CDR3 is 14 amino acids. The V segment lost 3 bases and the J segment 3 bases; nucleotides outside the gene matches: 7. CDR1 and CDR2 from the germline V gene are SQVTM and ANQGSEA. The CDR3 DNA sequence: TGCAGCGTTGACGGGCAGGGGGGATACTATGGCTACACCTTC. Protein: CSVDGQGGYYGYTF. Variable domain in full (rest from reference TRBV29-1 and TRBJ1-2): SAVISQKPSRDICQRGTSLTIQCQVDSQVTMMFWYRQQPGQSLTLIATANQGSEATYESGFVIDKFPISRPNLTFSTLTVSNMSPEDSSIYLCSVDGQGGYYGYTFGSGTRLTVV.

This chain joins TRBV7-6 and TRBJ1-6; no reliable D call. The CDR3 extends over 16 amino acids. Germline values: CDR1 SGHVS, CDR2 FNYEAQ. The ends were cut back, 1 base at V and 7 bases at J, with 14 bases in the middle. The CDR3 nucleotides read TGTGCCAGCAGCTTAGTGGCGGGGTCTGGGAATTCACCCCTCCACTTT. Its translation: CASSLVAGSGNSPLHF.

This chain uses TRBV20-1 with TRBJ1-2; D uncertain. V was clipped by 1 base and J by 3 bases, with 3 bases between them. The CDR3 sequence is 11 residues long. In germline, CDR1 is DFQATT, CDR2 SNEGSKA (reference sequence). The CDR3 coding sequence is TGCAGTGCTAGAGCAGACTATGGCTACACCTTC. Amino acids: CSARADYGYTF.

This chain links TRBV2 with TRBJ1-2; D may be TRBD1 (5 bases). The CDR3 consists of 14 residues. The ends were cut back, 6 bases at V and 4 bases at J, with 15 bases in the middle. The germline gives CDR1 SNHLY, CDR2 FYNNEI. The CDR3 sequence is CASRAGAGGYGYTF. The CDR3 nucleotides read TGTGCCAGCAGGGCCGGGGCGGGAGGCTATGGCTACACCTTC. The full variable domain, completed using reference TRBV2 and TRBJ1-2, is EPEVTQTPSHQVTQMGQEVILRCVPISNHLYFYWYRQILGQKVEFLVSFYNNEISEKSEIFDDQFSVERPDGSNFTLKIRSTKLEDSAMYFCASRAGAGGYGYTFGSGTRLTVV.

The chain carries TRBV18 and TRBJ1-2; D not certain. The CDR3 runs to 15 residues. CDR1 is KGHSH and CDR2 is LQKENI in the germline V gene. The V end was cut by 3 bases, the J end by 7 bases, with 18 bases between. The CDR3 DNA reads as TGTGCCAGCTCACCTCTCGGGAGGACGGACGGTGGCTACACCTTC. Translating it yields CASSPLGRTDGGYTF. Full variable domain (rest looked up from reference TRBV18 and TRBJ1-2): NAGVMQNPRHLVRRRGQEARLRCSPMKGHSHVYWYRQLPEEGLKFMVYLQKENIIDESGMPKERFSAEFPKEGPSILRIQQVVRGDSAAYFCASSPLGRTDGGYTFGSGTRLTVV.

The chain has TRBV4-1 and TRBJ1-2, with TRBD1 matching over 8 bases. Germline V gene sequence: CDR1 MGHRA, CDR2 YSYEKL. The CDR3 is 15 residues long. V gave up 3 bases and J gave up 5 bases; unmatched junction bases: 8. CDR3: CASSQPDRDFYGYTF. CDR3 nucleotide sequence: TGCGCCAGCAGCCAGCCGGACAGGGACTTTTATGGCTACACCTTC.

On this clone itself: The same CDR3 can be traced to other DNA sequences in this sample. The chain recombines TRBV4-1 with TRBJ2-7; TRBD1 agrees at 8 bases. CDR3 size: 14 residues. CDR1 MGHRA and CDR2 YSYEKL come from the germline V gene. The V gene end was trimmed by 1 base and the J gene end by 1 base; junction bases not matched to a gene: 0. CDR3 residues: CASSQGQGSYEQYF. In DNA form, the CDR3 reads TGCGCCAGCAGCCAAGGACAGGGGTCCTACGAGCAGTACTTC.

CDR3 protein: CASSVDSRGVTDTQYF. Here the CDR3 DNA reads TGTGCCAGCAGCGTAGACTCGCGGGGGGTCACAGATACGCAGTATTTT. This chain joins TRBV9 and TRBJ2-3; 8 bases are a match to TRBD2. This CDR3 has 16 residues. V gave up 0 bases and J gave up 2 bases; unmatched junction bases: 5. Germline CDR1 reads SGDLS; CDR2 reads YYNGEE.

V gene TRBV7-2 combines with J gene TRBJ1-6; unclear D gene. Germline CDR1 reads SGHTA; CDR2 reads FQGNSA. The CDR3 consists of 16 residues. Trimming took 5 bases from V and 4 from J, leaving 15 bases between them. The CDR3 DNA is TGTGCCAGCAGCCCGACACGGACCCTTTATAATTCACCCCTCCACTTT. Residues: CASSPTRTLYNSPLHF.

The chain couples TRBV7-2 to TRBJ2-2; TRBD1 matches 7 bases. The V gene's germline CDR1 is SGHTA and CDR2 FQGNSA. With 4 bases clipped from V and 3 bases from J, the junction kept 5 bases outside the gene matches. The CDR3 extends over 15 amino acids. The CDR3 sequence is CASSSGTDYTGELFF. CDR3 DNA: TGTGCCAGCAGCTCCGGGACAGACTACACCGGGGAGCTGTTTTTT.

This rearrangement joins TRBV27 to TRBJ1-2; D is undetermined. V lost 6 bases, J lost 11 bases, and 16 bases lay in between. Germline V CDR1 and CDR2: MNHEY, SMNVEV (reference sequence). This CDR3 is built from 12 residues. The CDR3 region is CASSNSQRGYTF. Written as DNA, the CDR3 is TGTGCCAGCAGCAACTCTCAAAGAGGGTACACCTTC.

This chain joins TRBV5-4 and TRBJ2-1; a possible D gene is TRBD2 (6 bases). The CDR3 covers 19 residues. The germline V gene encodes CDR1 SGHNT and CDR2 YYREEE (reference sequence). V was cut by 4 bases and J by 1 base, with 24 bases left in between. CDR3 sequence (DNA): TGTGCCAGCAGCCCGGGGTCCGGGAGACAAGTAGTATCCTACAATGAGCAGTTCTTC. This codes for CASSPGSGRQVVSYNEQFF.

In this sample, this clone turned up once. The genes are TRBV2 and TRBJ2-3; either TRBD1 or TRBD2 may supply D (6 bases each). Germline CDR1 SNHLY, CDR2 FYNNEI. This CDR3 is built from 17 residues. The V end lost 4 bases, the J end lost 0 bases, and 17 bases lay between the germline ends. The CDR3 DNA reads as TGTGCCAGCAGTGGGGGGACGGGGGCCATTAGCACAGATACGCAGTATTTT. This sequence encodes CASSGGTGAISTDTQYF.

The chain joins TRBV3-1 (or the pseudogene TRBV3-2) to TRBJ2-3; 7 nucleotides match TRBD2. The CDR3 covers 14 residues. From germline, CDR1 is LGHDT and CDR2 YNNKEL (reference sequence). V shed 5 bases and J 1 base; nucleotides not matched to a gene: 3. The CDR3, as DNA: TGTGCCAGCAGCGGGGCGGGAGGCACAGATACGCAGTATTTT. This sequence encodes CASSGAGGTDTQYF.

The chain links TRBV6-5 to TRBJ2-7; possible D gene TRBD2, 6 bases. Trimming stripped 5 bases from V and 9 bases from J, with 11 bases between. This CDR3 region has 11 residues. The germline CDR1 and CDR2 sequences are MNHEY and SVGAGI. The CDR3 region is CASSHQAGQYF. The DNA of the CDR3 is TGTGCCAGCAGTCACCAAGCGGGGCAGTACTTC.

The J gene is TRBJ1-4, the V gene TRBV30, with D possibly matching TRBD1 (5 bases). From germline, CDR1 is GTSNPN and CDR2 SVGIG (reference sequence). CDR3 length: 15 amino acids. V lost 4 bases to trimming and J lost 3 bases, with 15 bases between them. Here the CDR3 reads CAWTGTFNSNEKLFF. The CDR3 DNA reads TGTGCCTGGACTGGGACCTTCAACTCTAATGAAAAACTGTTTTTT.

V gene TRBV4-3 combines with J gene TRBJ1-1, with 9 nucleotides matching TRBD1. The CDR3 runs to 14 residues. The J segment lost 7 bases and the V segment lost 1 base, leaving 4 bases of the junction unmatched. CDR1 is LGHNA and CDR2 is YSLEER in the germline V gene. Here the CDR3 DNA reads TGCGCCAGCAGCCAAGCTGGGACAGGGATTGAAGCTTTCTTT. Protein: CASSQAGTGIEAFF.

The chain links TRBV7-6 to TRBJ1-6, with D uncertain. This CDR3 has 17 amino acids. Germline CDR1 reads SGHVS; CDR2 reads FNYEAQ. V gave up 0 bases and J gave up 4 bases, with 13 bases separating them. CDR3 residues: CASSLAVNGPYNSPLHF. As DNA, the CDR3 is TGTGCCAGCAGCTTAGCCGTAAACGGCCCTTATAATTCACCCCTCCACTTT. Full variable domain (missing parts from reference TRBV7-6 and TRBJ1-6): GAGVSQSPRYKVTKRGQDVALRCDPISGHVSLYWYRQALGQGPEFLTYFNYEAQQDKSGLPNDRFSAERPEGSISTLTIQRTEQRDSAMYRCASSLAVNGPYNSPLHFGNGTRLTVT.

This chain joins TRBV5-5 and TRBJ2-5; D is perhaps TRBD1 (6 bases). The ends were cut back, 0 bases at V and 4 bases at J, with 10 bases in the middle. Per the germline V gene, CDR1 is SGHKS and CDR2 is YYEKEE (reference sequence). This CDR3 has 14 residues. CDR3 DNA sequence: TGTGCCAGCAGCTTGGAACAGGGCACAGAGACCCAGTACTTC. Translated: CASSLEQGTETQYF. Combining the CDR3 with reference TRBV5-5 and TRBJ2-5 gives the whole variable domain DAGVTQSPTHLIKTRGQQVTLRCSPISGHKSVSWYQQVLGQGPQFIFQYYEKEERGRGNFPDRFSARQFPNYSSELNVNALLLGDSALYLCASSLEQGTETQYFGPGTRLLVL.

This clone has only one observation. The chain joins TRBV3-1 (or the pseudogene TRBV3-2) to TRBJ1-5; no definite D call. The germline gives CDR1 LGHDT, CDR2 YNNKEL (reference sequence). V was trimmed by 0 bases and J by 2 bases, leaving 11 bases between them. The CDR3 is made up of 16 amino acids. The CDR3 DNA reads TGTGCCAGCAGCCAAGATCCCGGAACGCGCAATCAGCCCCAGCATTTT. Protein: CASSQDPGTRNQPQHF.

The rearrangement uses TRBV12-3 or TRBV12-4 and TRBJ1-1, with 8 bases identical to TRBD1. CDR3 length equals 13 residues. V was pared by 6 bases and J by 8 bases, with 8 bases of the junction left unmatched. CDR3 nucleotides: TGTGCCAGCAGGGAAGACAGGGGATGGGAAGCTTTCTTT. Its protein is CASREDRGWEAFF.

A word on this clone: Other DNA sequences in this specimen translate into the identical CDR3. The chain employs TRBV7-2 and TRBJ1-2; D is unresolved. This CDR3 spans 12 amino acids. With 3 bases removed from V and 4 bases from J, the gap between germline ends came to 6 bases. CDR1 is SGHTA, CDR2 FQGNSA, per germline. The CDR3 sequence: CASSFSSYGYTF. The CDR3 nucleotides are TGTGCCAGCAGCTTCTCCAGCTATGGCTACACCTTC.

This chain joins TRBV7-2 and TRBJ2-1, with 14 bases lining up with TRBD2. The CDR3 runs 17 residues. Germline values: CDR1 SGHTA, CDR2 FQGNSA. The trim removed 5 bases at V and 4 bases at J, leaving 7 bases unmatched. CDR3 bases: TGTGCCAGCAGCAACAGGGGACTAGCGGGGGCTTACAATGAGCAGTTCTTC. The encoded protein is CASSNRGLAGAYNEQFF. The entire variable domain, with the rest obtained from reference TRBV7-2 and TRBJ2-1, is as follows: GAGVSQSPSNKVTEKGKDVELRCDPISGHTALYWYRQSLGQGLEFLIYFQGNSAPDKSGLPSDRFSAERTGGSVSTLTIQRTQQEDSAVYLCASSNRGLAGAYNEQFFGPGTRLTVL.

The chain joins TRBV5-4 to TRBJ2-2, with D unclear. V was trimmed by 2 bases and J by 4 bases, leaving 3 bases between them. CDR1 SGHNT and CDR2 YYREEE come from the germline V gene (reference sequence). The length of the CDR3 is 12 residues. The CDR3 spells CASSFPTGELFF. Written as DNA, the CDR3 is TGTGCCAGCAGCTTCCCCACCGGGGAGCTGTTTTTT. Combining the CDR3 with reference TRBV5-4 and TRBJ2-2 gives the whole variable domain ETGVTQSPTHLIKTRGQQVTLRCSSQSGHNTVSWYQQALGQGPQFIFQYYREEENGRGNFPPRFSGLQFPNYSSELNVNALELDDSALYLCASSFPTGELFFGEGSRLTVL.

This chain links TRBV19 with TRBJ1-2; no firm D call. Germline CDR1 LNHDA, CDR2 SQIVND (reference sequence). V lost 6 bases to trimming and J lost 0 bases, with 17 bases between them. The CDR3 spans 16 residues. The chain's CDR3 is CASRPDALRPNYGYTF. Written as DNA, the CDR3 is TGTGCCAGTAGGCCAGATGCCCTCAGGCCTAACTATGGCTACACCTTC. The variable domain in full, with the rest retrieved from reference TRBV19 and TRBJ1-2, is DGGITQSPKYLFRKEGQNVTLSCEQNLNHDAMYWYRQDPGQGLRLIYYSQIVNDFQKGDIAEGYSVSREKKESFPLTVTSAQKNPTAFYLCASRPDALRPNYGYTFGSGTRLTVV.

This clone was seen a few times. This chain links TRBV5-4 with TRBJ2-7, with a weak D call TRBD2 (6 bases). V was clipped by 3 bases and J by 3 bases, with 10 bases between them. The CDR3 covers 13 residues. Germline-derived CDR1 and CDR2 are SGHNT and YYREEE (reference sequence). This CDR3 is CASSSGSGYEQYF. The DNA of the CDR3 is TGTGCCAGCAGCTCCGGGAGTGGCTACGAGCAGTACTTC.